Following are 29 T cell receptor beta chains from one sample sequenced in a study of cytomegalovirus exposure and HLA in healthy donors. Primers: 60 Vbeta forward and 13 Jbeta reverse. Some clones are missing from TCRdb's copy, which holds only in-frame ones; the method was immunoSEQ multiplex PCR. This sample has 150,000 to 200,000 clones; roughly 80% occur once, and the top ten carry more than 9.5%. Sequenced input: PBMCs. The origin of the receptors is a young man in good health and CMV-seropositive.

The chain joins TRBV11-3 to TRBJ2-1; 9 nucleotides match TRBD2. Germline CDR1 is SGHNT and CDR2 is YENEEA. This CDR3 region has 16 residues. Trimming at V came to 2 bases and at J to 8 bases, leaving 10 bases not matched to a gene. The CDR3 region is CASSLIGSSGMDEQFF. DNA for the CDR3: TGTGCCAGCAGCTTAATCGGCTCTAGCGGGATGGATGAGCAGTTCTTC. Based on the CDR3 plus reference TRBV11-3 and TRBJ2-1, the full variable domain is EAGVVQSPRYKIIEKKQPVAFWCNPISGHNTLYWYLQNLGQGPELLIRYENEEAVDDSQLPKDRFSAERLKGVDSTLKIQPAELGDSAVYLCASSLIGSSGMDEQFFGPGTRLTVL.

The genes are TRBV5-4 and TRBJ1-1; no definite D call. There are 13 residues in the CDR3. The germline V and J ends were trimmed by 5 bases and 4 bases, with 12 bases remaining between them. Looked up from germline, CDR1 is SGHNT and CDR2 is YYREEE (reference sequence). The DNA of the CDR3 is TGTGCCAGCAGAGACACACCCTCCACTGAAGCTTTCTTT. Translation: CASRDTPSTEAFF.

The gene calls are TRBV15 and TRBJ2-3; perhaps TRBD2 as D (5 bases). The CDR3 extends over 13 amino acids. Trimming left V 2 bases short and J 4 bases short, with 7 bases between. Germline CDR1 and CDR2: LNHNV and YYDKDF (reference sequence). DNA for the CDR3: TGTGCCACCAGCAGAATGAGGGCAGATACGCAGTATTTT. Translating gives CATSRMRADTQYF. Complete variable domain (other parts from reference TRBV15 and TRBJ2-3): DAMVIQNPRYQVTQFGKPVTLSCSQTLNHNVMYWYQQKSSQAPKLLFHYYDKDFNNEADTPDNFQSRRPNTSFCFLDIRSPGLGDTAMYLCATSRMRADTQYFGPGTRLTVL.

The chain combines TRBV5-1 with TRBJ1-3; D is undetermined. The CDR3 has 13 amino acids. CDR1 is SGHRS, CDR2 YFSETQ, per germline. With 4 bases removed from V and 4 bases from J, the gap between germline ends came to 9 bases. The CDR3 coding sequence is TGCGCCAGCAGCCAGGCCGCCGGAAACACCATATATTTT. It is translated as CASSQAAGNTIYF.

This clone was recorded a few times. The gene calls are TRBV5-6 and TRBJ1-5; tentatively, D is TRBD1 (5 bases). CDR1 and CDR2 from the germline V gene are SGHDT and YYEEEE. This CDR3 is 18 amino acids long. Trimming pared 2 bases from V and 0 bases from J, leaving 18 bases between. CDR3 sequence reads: CASSFGSGGMDSNQPQHF. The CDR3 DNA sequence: TGTGCCAGCAGCTTTGGGTCGGGGGGTATGGATAGCAATCAGCCCCAGCATTTT.

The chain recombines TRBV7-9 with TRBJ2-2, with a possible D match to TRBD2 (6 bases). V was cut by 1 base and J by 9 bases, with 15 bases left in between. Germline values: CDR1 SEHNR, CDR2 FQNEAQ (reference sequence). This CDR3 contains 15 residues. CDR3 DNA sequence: TGTGCCAGCAGCTTAGGTACTAGCTACGGCCGGGAGCTGTTTTTT. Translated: CASSLGTSYGRELFF.

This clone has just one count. The CDR3 spells CASSQDLVAGAGNTIYF. The CDR3 region has the DNA TGCGCCAGCAGCCAAGATCTGGTAGCAGGGGCTGGAAACACCATATATTTT. This chain uses TRBV4-3 with TRBJ1-3; D perhaps matches TRBD1 (6 bases). Germline V gives CDR1 LGHNA, CDR2 YSLEER. V was cut by 0 bases and J by 2 bases, with 14 bases left in between. The CDR3 totals 17 residues.

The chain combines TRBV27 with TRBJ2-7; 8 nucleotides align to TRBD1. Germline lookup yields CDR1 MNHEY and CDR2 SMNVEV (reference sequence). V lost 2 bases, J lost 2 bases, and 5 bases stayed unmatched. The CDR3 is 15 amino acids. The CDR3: CASSLMTGAAYEQYF. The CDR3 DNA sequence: TGTGCCAGCAGTTTAATGACAGGGGCCGCCTACGAGCAGTACTTC.

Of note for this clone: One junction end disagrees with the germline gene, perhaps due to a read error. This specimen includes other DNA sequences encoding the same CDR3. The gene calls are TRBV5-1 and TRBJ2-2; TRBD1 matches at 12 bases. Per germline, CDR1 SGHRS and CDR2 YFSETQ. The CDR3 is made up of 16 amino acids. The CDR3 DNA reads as TGCGCCAGCAGCCCAATGGGACAGGGGGCGACCGGGGAGCTGTTCTTT. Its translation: CASSPMGQGATGELFF.

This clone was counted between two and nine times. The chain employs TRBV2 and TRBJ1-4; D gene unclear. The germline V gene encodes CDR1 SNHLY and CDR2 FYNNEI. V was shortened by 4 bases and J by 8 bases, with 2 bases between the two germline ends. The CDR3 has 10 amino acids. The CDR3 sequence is CASSVEKLFF. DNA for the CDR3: TGTGCCAGCAGTGTAGAAAAACTGTTTTTT.

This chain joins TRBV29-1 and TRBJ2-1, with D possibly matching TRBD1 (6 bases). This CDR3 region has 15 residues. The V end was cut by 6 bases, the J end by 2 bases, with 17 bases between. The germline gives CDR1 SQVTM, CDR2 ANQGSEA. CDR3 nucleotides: TGCAGCGTCCTCGGACAGCTAAAACCCTACAATGAGCAGTTCTTC. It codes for CSVLGQLKPYNEQFF.

In nucleotides, the CDR3 is TGTGCCAGCAGTCCCTCCCCCGGGACAGGGGTGCAAGAGACCCAGTACTTC. It yields the protein CASSPSPGTGVQETQYF. The rearrangement uses TRBV2 and TRBJ2-5, with TRBD1 identical over 10 bases. J was trimmed by 2 bases and V by 5 bases; bases with no gene match: 11. This CDR3 contains 17 residues. Looked up from germline, CDR1 is SNHLY and CDR2 is FYNNEI.

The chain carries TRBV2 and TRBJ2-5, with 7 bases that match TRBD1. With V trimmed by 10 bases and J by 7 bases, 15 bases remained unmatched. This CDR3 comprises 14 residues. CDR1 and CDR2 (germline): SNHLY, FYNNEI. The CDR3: CATQPGSPGGTQYF. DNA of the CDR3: TGTGCCACACAACCGGGCTCTCCAGGGGGGACCCAGTACTTC. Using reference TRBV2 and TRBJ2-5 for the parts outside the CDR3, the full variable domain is EPEVTQTPSHQVTQMGQEVILRCVPISNHLYFYWYRQILGQKVEFLVSFYNNEISEKSEIFDDQFSVERPDGSNFTLKIRSTKLEDSAMYFCATQPGSPGGTQYFGPGTRLLVL.

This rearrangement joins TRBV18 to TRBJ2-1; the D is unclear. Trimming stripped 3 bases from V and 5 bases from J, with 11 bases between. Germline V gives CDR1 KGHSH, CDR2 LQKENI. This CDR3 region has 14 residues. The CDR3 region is CASSPNVRDNEQFF. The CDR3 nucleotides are TGTGCCAGCTCACCTAATGTTCGCGACAATGAGCAGTTCTTC.

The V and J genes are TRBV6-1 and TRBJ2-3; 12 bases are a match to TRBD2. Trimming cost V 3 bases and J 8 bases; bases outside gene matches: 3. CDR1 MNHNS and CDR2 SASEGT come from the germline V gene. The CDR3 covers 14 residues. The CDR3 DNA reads TGTGCCAGCAGTGAGTCGGGACTAGCGGGTACGCAGTATTTT. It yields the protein CASSESGLAGTQYF.

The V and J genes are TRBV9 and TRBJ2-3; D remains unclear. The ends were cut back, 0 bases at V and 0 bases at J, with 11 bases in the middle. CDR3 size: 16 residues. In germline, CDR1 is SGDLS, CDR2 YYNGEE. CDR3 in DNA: TGTGCCAGCAGCGTAGTTGGAGACCAAAGCACAGATACGCAGTATTTT. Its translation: CASSVVGDQSTDTQYF.

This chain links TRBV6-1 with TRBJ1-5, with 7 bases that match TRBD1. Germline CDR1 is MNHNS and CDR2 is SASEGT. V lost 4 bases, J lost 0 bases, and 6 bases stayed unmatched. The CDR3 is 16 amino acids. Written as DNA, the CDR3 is TGTGCCAGCAGTGCATACACAGGGGATAGCAATCAGCCCCAGCATTTT. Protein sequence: CASSAYTGDSNQPQHF.

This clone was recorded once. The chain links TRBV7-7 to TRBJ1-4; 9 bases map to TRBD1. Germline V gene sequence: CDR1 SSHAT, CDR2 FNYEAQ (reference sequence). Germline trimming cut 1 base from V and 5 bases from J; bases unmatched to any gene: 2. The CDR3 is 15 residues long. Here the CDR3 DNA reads TGTGCCAGCAGCTTAGATGGGACAGGGAATGAAAAACTGTTTTTT. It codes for CASSLDGTGNEKLFF. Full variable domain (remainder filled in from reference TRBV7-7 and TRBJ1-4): GAGVSQSPRYKVTKRGQDVTLRCDPISSHATLYWYQQALGQGPEFLTYFNYEAQPDKSGLPSDRFSAERPEGSISTLTIQRTEQRDSAMYRCASSLDGTGNEKLFFGSGTQLSVL.

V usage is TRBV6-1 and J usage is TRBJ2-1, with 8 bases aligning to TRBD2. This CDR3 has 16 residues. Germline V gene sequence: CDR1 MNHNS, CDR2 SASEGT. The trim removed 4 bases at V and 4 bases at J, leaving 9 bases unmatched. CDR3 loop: CASSAERESLYNEQFF. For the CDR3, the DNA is TGTGCCAGCAGTGCTGAGCGGGAGTCCCTTTACAATGAGCAGTTCTTC.

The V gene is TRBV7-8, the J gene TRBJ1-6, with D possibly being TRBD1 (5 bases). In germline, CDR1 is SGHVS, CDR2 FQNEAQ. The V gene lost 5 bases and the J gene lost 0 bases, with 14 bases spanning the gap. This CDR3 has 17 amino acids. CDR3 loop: CASSLFDDSSYNSPLHF. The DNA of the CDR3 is TGTGCCAGCAGCCTATTTGACGACAGCTCCTATAATTCACCCCTCCACTTT.

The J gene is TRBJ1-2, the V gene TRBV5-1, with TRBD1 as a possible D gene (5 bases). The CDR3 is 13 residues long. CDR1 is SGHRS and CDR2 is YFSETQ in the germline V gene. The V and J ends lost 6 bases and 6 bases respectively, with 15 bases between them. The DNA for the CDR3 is TGCGCCAGCACCAACGGGGGGTACGATGGCTACACCTTC. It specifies CASTNGGYDGYTF.

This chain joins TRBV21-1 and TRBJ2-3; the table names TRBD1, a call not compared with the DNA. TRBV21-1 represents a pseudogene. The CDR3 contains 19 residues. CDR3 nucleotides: TGTGCCAGCAGCATACAGGCCCGCACAGATACTCCCTGCACAGATACGCAGTATTTT. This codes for CASSIQARTDTPCTDTQYF.

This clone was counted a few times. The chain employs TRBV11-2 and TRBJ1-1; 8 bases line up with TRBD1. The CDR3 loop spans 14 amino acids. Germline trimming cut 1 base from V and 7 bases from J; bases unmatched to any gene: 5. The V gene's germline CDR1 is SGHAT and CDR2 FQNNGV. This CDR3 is CASSLGQGKIEAFF. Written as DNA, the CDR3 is TGTGCCAGCAGCTTAGGACAGGGGAAAATTGAAGCTTTCTTT.

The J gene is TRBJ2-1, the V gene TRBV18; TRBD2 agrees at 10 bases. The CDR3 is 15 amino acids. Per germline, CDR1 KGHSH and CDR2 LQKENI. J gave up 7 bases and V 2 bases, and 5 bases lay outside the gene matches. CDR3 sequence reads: CASSPWELAGNEQFF. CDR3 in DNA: TGTGCCAGCTCACCATGGGAACTAGCGGGGAATGAGCAGTTCTTC.

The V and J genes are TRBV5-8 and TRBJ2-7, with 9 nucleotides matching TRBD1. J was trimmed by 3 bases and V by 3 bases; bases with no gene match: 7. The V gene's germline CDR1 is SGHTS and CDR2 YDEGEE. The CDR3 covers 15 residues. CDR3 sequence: CASSSGTGPVYEQYF. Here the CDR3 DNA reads TGTGCCAGCAGCTCCGGGACAGGGCCAGTCTACGAGCAGTACTTC.

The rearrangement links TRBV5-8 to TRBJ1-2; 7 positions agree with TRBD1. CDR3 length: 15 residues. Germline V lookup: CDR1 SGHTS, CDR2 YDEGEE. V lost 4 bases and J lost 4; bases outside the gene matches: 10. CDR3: CASSARTGSAYGYTF. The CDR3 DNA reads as TGTGCCAGCAGCGCCAGGACAGGATCCGCCTATGGCTACACCTTC.

The CDR3 protein is CASSLQREVNEQFF. DNA for the CDR3: TGTGCCAGCAGCCTACAGCGGGAGGTCAATGAGCAGTTCTTC. V is TRBV7-8 and J is TRBJ2-1; TRBD2 matches 9 bases. Germline V lookup: CDR1 SGHVS, CDR2 FQNEAQ. The V segment lost 5 bases and the J segment 6 bases; nucleotides outside the gene matches: 5. The CDR3 spans 14 residues.

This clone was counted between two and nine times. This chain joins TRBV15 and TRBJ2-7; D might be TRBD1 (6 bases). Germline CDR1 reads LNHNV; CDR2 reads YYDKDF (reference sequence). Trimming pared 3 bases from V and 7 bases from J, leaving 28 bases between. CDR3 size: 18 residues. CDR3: CATSRARIGTQISTEQYF. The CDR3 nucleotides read TGTGCCACCAGCAGGGCTAGAATCGGGACACAGATATCTACGGAGCAGTACTTC.

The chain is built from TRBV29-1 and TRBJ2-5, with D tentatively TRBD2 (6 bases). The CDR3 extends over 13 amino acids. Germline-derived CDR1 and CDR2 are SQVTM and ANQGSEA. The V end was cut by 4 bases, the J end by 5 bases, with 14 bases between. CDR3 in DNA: TGCAGCGTTGGGGTTGGAGGGGACGAGACCCAGTACTTC. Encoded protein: CSVGVGGDETQYF.